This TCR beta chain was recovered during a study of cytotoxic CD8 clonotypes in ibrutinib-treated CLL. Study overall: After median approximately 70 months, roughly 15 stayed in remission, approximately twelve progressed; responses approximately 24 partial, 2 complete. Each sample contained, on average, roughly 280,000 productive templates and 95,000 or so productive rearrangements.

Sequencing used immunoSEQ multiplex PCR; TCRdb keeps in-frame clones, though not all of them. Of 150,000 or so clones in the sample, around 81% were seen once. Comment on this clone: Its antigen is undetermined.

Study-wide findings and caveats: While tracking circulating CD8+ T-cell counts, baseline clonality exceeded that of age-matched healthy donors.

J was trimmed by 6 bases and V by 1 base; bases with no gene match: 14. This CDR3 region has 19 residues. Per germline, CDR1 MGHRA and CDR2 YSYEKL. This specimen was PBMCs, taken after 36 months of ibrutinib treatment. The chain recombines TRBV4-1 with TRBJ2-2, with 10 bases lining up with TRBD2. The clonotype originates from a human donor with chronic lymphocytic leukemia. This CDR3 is CASSQGVTSGLGRAGELFF. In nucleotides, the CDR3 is TGCGCCAGCAGCCAAGGTGTGACTAGCGGGCTTGGCCGGGCCGGGGAGCTGTTTTTT.